This is a list of T cell receptor beta chains from one sample in a study of cytomegalovirus exposure and HLA in healthy donors. The assay was immunoSEQ multiplex PCR, and TCRdb's table has in-frame clones only and misses some. This sample has 120,000 to 150,000 clones, with under 90% found just once. The material sequenced was PBMCs. These receptors all stem from a male donor in good health and CMV-seronegative. Each CDR3 is given with its conserved first and last residue. A D gene is named only where the DNA matches it firmly. Clone size is stated in some rows and not others, as once, few, many or a class when expanded.

j_call | cdr3_length | v_call | clone_size | d_call | cdr3_nt | cdr3_aa
TRBJ1-2 | 12 | TRBV18 | few | NA | TGTGCCAGCTCAGCAGACAGTCCTGGCTACACCTTC | CASSADSPGYTF
TRBJ1-5 | 14 | TRBV6-5 | NA | NA | TGTGCCAGCAGTTACCAGGGATGGGATCAGCCCCAGCATTTT | CASSYQGWDQPQHF
TRBJ2-7 | 13 | TRBV5-6 | NA | NA | TGTGCCAGCAGCTTGGACATCCTCTACGAGCAGTACTTC | CASSLDILYEQYF
TRBJ2-7 | 15 | TRBV9 | NA | TRBD2 | TGTGCCAGCAGCGTAGGTGGTAGCGGGGGCTACGAGCAGTACTTC | CASSVGGSGGYEQYF
TRBJ1-2 | 13 | TRBV11-2 | NA | NA | TGTGCCGGCAGCCTAGACCTAAACTATGGCTACACCTTC | CAGSLDLNYGYTF
TRBJ2-2 | 15 | TRBV6-4 | NA | TRBD2 | TGTGCCAGCAGTCAAGACGGCGGGAGAACCGGGGAGCTGTTTTTT | CASSQDGGRTGELFF
TRBJ2-3 | 14 | TRBV5-4 | NA | TRBD2 | TGTGCCAGCAGCTTAACAGCGGGAACAGATACGCAGTATTTT | CASSLTAGTDTQYF
TRBJ2-7 | 15 | TRBV9 | NA | TRBD2 | TGTGCCAGCAGCCCGCGGACTAGCGGGATCCACGAGCAGTACTTC | CASSPRTSGIHEQYF
TRBJ2-1 | 11 | TRBV7-3 | NA | NA | TGTGCCAGCAGCTTAACCGATGAGCAGTTCTTC | CASSLTDEQFF
TRBJ1-1 | 13 | TRBV6-5 | few | NA | TGTGCCAGCACCAAACCTGGGGAGACTGAAGCTTTCTTT | CASTKPGETEAFF
TRBJ2-7 | 14 | TRBV18 | NA | TRBD1 | TGTGCCAGCTCAGAGGGACAGGGGGCCCCCGAGCAGTACTTC | CASSEGQGAPEQYF